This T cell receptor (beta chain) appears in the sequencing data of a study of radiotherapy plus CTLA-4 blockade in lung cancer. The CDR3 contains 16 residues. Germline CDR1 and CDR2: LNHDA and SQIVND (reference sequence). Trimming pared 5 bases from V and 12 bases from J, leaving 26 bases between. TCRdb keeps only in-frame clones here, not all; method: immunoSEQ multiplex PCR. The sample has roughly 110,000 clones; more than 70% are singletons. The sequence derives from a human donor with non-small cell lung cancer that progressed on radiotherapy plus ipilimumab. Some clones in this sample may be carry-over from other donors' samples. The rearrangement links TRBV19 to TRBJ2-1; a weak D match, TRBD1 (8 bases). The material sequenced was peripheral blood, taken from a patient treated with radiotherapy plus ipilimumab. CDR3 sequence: CASSFTGGETTIGQFF. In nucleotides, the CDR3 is TGTGCCAGTAGTTTCACAGGGGGGGAAACTACAATTGGGCAGTTCTTC. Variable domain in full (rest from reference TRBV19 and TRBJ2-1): DGGITQSPKYLFRKEGQNVTLSCEQNLNHDAMYWYRQDPGQGLRLIYYSQIVNDFQKGDIAEGYSVSREKKESFPLTVTSAQKNPTAFYLCASSFTGGETTIGQFFGPGTRLTVL.